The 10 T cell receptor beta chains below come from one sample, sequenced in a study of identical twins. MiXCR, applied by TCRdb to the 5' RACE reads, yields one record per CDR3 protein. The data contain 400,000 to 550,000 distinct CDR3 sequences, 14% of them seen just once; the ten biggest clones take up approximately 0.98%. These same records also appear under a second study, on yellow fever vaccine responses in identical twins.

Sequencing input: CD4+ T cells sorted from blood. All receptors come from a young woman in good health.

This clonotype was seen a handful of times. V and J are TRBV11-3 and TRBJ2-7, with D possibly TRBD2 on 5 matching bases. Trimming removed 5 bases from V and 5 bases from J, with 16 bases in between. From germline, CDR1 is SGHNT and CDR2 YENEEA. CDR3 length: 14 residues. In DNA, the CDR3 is TGTGCCAGCAGCCCCCAAGGGAGAAAGGACGAGCAGTACTTC. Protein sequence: CASSPQGRKDEQYF.

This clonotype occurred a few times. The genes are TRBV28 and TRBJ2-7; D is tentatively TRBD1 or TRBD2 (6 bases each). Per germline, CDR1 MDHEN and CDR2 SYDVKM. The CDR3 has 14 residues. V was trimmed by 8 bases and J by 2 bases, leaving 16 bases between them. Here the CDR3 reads CASAGGGNPYEQYF. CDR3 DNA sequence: TGTGCCAGCGCTGGAGGGGGGAACCCCTACGAGCAGTACTTC.

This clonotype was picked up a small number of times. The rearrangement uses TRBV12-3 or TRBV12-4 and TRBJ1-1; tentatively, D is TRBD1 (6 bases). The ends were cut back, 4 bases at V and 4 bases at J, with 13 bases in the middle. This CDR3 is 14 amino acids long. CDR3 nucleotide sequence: TGTGCCAGCAGTTCAAACAGGGAGGGCACTGAAGCTTTCTTT. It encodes CASSSNREGTEAFF.

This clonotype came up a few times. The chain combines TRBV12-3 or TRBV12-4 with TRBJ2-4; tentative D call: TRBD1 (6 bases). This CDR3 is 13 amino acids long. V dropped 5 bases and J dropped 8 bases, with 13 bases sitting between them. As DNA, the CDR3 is TGTGCCAGCAGTCAGGGGCGGATAGACATTCAGTACTTC. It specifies CASSQGRIDIQYF.

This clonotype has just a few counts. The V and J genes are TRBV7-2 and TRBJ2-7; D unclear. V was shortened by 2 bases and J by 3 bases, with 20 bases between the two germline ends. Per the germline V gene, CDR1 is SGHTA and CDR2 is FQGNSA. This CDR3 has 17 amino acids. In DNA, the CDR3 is TGTGCCAGCAGCTTAAGACCTTCGGACCGACCCAACTACGAGCAGTACTTC. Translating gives CASSLRPSDRPNYEQYF.

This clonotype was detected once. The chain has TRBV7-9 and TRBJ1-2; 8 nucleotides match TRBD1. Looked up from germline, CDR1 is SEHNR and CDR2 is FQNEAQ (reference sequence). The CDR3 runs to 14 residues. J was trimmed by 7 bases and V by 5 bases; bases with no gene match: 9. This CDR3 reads CASSPGQEGRGYTF. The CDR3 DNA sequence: TGTGCCAGCAGCCCGGGACAGGAGGGGCGTGGCTACACCTTC.

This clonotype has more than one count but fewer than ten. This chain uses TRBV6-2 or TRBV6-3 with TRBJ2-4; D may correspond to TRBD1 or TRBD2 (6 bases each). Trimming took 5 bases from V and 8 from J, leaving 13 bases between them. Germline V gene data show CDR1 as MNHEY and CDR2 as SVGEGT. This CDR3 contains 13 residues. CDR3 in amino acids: CASSQDRGHIQYF. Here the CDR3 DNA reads TGTGCCAGCAGTCAGGACCGGGGGCACATTCAGTACTTC.

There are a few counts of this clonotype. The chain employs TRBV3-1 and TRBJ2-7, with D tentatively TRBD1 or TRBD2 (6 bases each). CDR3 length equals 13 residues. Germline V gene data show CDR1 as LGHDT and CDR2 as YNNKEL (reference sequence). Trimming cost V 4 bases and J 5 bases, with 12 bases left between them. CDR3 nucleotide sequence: TGTGCCAGCAGCCCGCTAAGGGGGGACGAGCAGTACTTC. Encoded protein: CASSPLRGDEQYF.

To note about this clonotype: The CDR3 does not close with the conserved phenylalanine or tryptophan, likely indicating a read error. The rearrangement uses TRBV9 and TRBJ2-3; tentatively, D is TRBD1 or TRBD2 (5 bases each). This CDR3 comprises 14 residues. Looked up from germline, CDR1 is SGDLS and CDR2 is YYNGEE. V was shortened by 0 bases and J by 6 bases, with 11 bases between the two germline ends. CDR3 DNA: TGTGCCAGCAGCGTAGAACGGGGCCGGGATACGCAGTATATT. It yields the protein CASSVERGRDTQYI.

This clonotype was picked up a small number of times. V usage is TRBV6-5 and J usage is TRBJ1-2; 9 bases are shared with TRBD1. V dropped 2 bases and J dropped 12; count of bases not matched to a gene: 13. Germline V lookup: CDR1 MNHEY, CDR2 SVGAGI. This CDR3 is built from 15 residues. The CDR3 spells CASSYRGTGNDRHTF. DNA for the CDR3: TGTGCCAGCAGTTACCGCGGGACAGGGAATGACAGGCACACCTTC.